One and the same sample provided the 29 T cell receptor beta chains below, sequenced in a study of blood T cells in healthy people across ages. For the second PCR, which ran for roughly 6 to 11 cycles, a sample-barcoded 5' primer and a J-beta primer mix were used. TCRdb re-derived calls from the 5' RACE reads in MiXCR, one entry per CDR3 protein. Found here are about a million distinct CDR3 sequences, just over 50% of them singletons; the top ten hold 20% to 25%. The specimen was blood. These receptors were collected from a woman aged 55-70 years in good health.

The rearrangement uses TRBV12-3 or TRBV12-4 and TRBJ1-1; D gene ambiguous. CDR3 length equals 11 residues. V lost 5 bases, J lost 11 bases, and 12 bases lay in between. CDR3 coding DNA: TGTGCCAGCAGTACGCTCTACCGGGCTTTCTTT. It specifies CASSTLYRAFF.

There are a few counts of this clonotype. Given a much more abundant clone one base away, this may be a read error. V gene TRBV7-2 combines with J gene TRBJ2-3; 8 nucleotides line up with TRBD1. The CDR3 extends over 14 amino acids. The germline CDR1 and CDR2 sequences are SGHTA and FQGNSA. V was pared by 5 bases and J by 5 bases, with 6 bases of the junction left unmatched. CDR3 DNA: TGTGCCAGCAGCATCGCCGGGACAGGAGATACGCAGTATTTT. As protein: CASSIAGTGDTQYF.

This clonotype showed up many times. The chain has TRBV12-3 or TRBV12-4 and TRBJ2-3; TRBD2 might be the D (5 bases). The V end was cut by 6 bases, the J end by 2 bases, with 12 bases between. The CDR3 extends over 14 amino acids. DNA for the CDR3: TGTGCCAGCAGACTAGATACAATCACAGATACGCAGTATTTT. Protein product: CASRLDTITDTQYF.

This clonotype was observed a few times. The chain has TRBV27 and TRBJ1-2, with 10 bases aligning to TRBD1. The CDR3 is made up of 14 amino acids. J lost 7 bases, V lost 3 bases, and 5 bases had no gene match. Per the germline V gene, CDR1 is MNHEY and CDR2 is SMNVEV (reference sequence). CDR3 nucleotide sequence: TGTGCCAGCAGTTTCGACAGGGGGCGGGCTGGCTACACCTTC. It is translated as CASSFDRGRAGYTF.

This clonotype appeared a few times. CDR3 nucleotide sequence: TGTGCCAGCAGTCCACAAGCAGGGATAGATACGCAGTATTTT. Residues: CASSPQAGIDTQYF. The chain uses TRBV12-3 or TRBV12-4 and TRBJ2-3; a weak D match, TRBD1 (5 bases). This CDR3 contains 14 residues. With 5 bases removed from V and 5 bases from J, the gap between germline ends came to 14 bases.

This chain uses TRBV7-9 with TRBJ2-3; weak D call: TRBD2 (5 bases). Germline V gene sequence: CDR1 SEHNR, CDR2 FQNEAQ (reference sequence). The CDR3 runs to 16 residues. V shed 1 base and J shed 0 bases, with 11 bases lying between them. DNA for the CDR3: TGTGCCAGCAGCTTAGGTTCACAGCGGAGCACAGATACGCAGTATTTT. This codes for CASSLGSQRSTDTQYF.

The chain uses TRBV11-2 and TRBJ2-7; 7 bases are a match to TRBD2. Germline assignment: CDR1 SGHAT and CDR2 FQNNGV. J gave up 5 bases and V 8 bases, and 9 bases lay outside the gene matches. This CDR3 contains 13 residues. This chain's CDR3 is CASSRLARDEQYF. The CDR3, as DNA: TGTGCCAGCTCGAGACTAGCACGGGACGAGCAGTACTTC. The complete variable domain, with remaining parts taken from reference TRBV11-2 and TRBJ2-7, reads EAGVAQSPRYKIIEKRQSVAFWCNPISGHATLYWYQQILGQGPKLLIQFQNNGVVDDSQLPKDRFSAERLKGVDSTLKIQPAKLEDSAVYLCASSRLARDEQYFGPGTRLTVT.

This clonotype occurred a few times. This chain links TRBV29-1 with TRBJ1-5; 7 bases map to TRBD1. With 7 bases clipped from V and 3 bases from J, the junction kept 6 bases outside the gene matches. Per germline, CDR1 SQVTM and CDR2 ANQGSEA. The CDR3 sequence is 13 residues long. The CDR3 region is CSARQGLNQPQHF. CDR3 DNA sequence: TGCAGCGCCCGACAGGGTCTCAATCAGCCCCAGCATTTT.

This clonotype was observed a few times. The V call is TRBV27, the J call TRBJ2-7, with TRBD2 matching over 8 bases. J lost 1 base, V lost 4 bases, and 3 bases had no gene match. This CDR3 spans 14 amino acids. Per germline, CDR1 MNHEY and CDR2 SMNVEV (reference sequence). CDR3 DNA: TGTGCCAGCAGTTCCCCTAGCGGGTCCTACGAGCAGTACTTC. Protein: CASSSPSGSYEQYF.

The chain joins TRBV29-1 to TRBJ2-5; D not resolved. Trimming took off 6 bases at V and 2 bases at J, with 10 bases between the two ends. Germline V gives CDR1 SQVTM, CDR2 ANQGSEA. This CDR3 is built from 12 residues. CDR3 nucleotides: TGCAGCGTAATGGGCTTGCAAGAGACCCAGTACTTC. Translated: CSVMGLQETQYF.

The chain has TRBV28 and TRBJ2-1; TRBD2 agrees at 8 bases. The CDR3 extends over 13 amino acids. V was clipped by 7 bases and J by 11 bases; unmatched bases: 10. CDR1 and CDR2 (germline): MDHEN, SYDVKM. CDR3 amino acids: CASNGGALNKQFF. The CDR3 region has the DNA TGTGCCAGCAACGGGGGGGCGCTTAATAAGCAGTTCTTC.

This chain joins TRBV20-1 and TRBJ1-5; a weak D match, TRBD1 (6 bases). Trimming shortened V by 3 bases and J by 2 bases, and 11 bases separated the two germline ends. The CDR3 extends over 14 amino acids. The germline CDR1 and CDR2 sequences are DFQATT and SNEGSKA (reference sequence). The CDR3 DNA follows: TGCAGTGCTAGCCCGGGGGCAGGCAATCAGCCCCAGCATTTT. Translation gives CSASPGAGNQPQHF.

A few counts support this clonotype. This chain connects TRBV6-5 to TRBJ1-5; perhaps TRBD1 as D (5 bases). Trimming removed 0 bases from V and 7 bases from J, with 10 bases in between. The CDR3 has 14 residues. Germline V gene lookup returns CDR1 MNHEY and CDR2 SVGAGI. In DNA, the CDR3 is TGTGCCAGCAGTTACTCAAGGGGCGGGCAGCCCCAGCATTTT. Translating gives CASSYSRGGQPQHF.

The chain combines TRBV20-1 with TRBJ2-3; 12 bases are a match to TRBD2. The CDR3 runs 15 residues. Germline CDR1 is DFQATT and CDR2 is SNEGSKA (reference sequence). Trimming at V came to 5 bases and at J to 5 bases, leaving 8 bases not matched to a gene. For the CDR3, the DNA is TGCAGTGCTTCCCGACTAGCGGGAGTGGTAGATACGCAGTATTTT. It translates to CSASRLAGVVDTQYF.

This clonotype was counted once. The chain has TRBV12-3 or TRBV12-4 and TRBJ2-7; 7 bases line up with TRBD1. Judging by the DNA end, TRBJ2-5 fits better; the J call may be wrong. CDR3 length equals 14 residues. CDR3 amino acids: CASSRQGSWETQYF. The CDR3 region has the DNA TGTGCCAGCAGTCGACAGGGAAGTTGGGAGACCCAGTACTTC.

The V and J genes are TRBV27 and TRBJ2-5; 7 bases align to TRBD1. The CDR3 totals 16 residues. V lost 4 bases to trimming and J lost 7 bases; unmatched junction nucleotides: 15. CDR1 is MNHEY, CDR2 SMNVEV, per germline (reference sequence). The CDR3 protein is CASSSGQAGFKGTQYF. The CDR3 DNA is TGTGCCAGCAGTTCCGGACAGGCGGGTTTTAAAGGGACCCAGTACTTC.

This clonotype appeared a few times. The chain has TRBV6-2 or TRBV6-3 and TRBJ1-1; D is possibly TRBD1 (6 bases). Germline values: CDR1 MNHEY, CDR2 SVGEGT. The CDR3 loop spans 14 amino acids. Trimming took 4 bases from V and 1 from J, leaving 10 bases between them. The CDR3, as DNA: TGTGCCAGCAGTTTCCAGACAGGGAACACTGAAGCTTTCTTT. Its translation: CASSFQTGNTEAFF.

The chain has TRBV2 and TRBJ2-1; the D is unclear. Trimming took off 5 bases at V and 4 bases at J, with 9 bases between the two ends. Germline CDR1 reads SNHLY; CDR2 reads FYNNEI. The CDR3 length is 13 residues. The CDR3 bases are TGTGCCAGCAGTCTATCGAATTACAATGAGCAGTTCTTC. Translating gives CASSLSNYNEQFF.

The CDR3 coding sequence is TGTGCCAGCATGCCGGAGATGGCCAAAAACATTCAGTACTTC. Its protein product is CASMPEMAKNIQYF. The gene calls are TRBV2 and TRBJ2-4; D remains ambiguous. This CDR3 is built from 14 residues. Germline assignment: CDR1 SNHLY and CDR2 FYNNEI. The ends were cut back, 7 bases at V and 1 base at J, with 11 bases in the middle.

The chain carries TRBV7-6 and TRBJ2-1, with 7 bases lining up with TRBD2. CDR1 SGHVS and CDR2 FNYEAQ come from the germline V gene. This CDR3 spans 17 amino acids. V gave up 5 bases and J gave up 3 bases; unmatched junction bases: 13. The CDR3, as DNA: TGTGCCAGCAGCCTCACTCGGGCGGGAGTAAGCTACAATGAGCAGTTCTTC. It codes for CASSLTRAGVSYNEQFF.

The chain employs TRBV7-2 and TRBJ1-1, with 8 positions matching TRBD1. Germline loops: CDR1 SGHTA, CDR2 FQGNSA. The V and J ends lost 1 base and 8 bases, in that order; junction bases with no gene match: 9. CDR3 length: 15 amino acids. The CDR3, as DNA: TGTGCCAGCAGCTTAGTAATATCGGCAGGGGGCGAAGCTTTCTTT. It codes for CASSLVISAGGEAFF.

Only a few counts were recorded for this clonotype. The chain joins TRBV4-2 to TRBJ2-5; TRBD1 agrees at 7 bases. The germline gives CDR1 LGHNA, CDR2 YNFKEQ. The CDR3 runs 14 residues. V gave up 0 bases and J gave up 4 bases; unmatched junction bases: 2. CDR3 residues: CASSQDPGGETQYF. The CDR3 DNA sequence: TGTGCCAGCAGCCAAGATCCAGGGGGAGAGACCCAGTACTTC.

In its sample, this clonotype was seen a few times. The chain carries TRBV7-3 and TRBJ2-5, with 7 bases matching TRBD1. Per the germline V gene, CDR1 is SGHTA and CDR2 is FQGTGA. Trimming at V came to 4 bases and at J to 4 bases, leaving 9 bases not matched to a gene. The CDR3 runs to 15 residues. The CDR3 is CASSSQGMAAETQYF. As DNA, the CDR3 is TGTGCCAGCAGCTCACAGGGGATGGCAGCAGAGACCCAGTACTTC.

This chain's CDR3 is CASSYSTSGSADTQYF. CDR3 in DNA: TGTGCCAGCAGTTACTCAACTAGCGGGAGTGCAGATACGCAGTATTTT. This chain joins TRBV6-6 and TRBJ2-3, with 11 bases identical to TRBD2. Germline assignment: CDR1 MNHNY and CDR2 SVGAGI (reference sequence). The CDR3 runs 16 residues. V gave up 0 bases and J gave up 4 bases; unmatched junction bases: 3.

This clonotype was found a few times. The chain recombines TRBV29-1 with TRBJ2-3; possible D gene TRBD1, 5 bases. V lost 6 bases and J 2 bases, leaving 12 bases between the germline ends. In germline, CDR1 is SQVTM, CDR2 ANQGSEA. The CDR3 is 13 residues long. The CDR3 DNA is TGCAGCGTCTCAAAGGGGTACACAGATACGCAGTATTTT. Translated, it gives CSVSKGYTDTQYF.

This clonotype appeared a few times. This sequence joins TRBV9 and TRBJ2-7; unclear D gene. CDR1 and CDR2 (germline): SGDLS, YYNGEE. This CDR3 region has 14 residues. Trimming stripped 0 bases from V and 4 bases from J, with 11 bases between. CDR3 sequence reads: CASSVGSGWYEQYF. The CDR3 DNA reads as TGTGCCAGCAGCGTAGGGTCGGGTTGGTACGAGCAGTACTTC.

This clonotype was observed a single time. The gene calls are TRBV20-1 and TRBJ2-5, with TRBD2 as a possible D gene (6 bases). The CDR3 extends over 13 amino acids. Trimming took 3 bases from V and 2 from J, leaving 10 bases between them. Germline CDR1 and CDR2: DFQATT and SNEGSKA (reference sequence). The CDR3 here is CSASGDFQETQYF. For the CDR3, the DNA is TGCAGTGCTAGTGGGGACTTTCAAGAGACCCAGTACTTC.

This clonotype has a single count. The CDR3 DNA follows: TGTGCCAGCAGTTACCTGCGTGGCCAAGAGACCCAGTACTTC. Protein product: CASSYLRGQETQYF. The gene calls are TRBV28 and TRBJ2-5; D is undetermined. Trimming pared 4 bases from V and 1 base from J, leaving 10 bases between. CDR1 and CDR2 from the germline V gene are MDHEN and SYDVKM. There are 14 residues in the CDR3.

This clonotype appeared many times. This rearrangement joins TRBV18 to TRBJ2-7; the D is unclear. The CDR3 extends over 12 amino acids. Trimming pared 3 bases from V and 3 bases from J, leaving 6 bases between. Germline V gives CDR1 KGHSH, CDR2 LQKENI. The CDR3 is CASSPDRYEQYF. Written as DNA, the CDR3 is TGTGCCAGCTCACCGGATCGCTACGAGCAGTACTTC. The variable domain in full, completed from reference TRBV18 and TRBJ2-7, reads NAGVMQNPRHLVRRRGQEARLRCSPMKGHSHVYWYRQLPEEGLKFMVYLQKENIIDESGMPKERFSAEFPKEGPSILRIQQVVRGDSAAYFCASSPDRYEQYFGPGTRLTVT.